This entry lists 4 T cell receptor beta chains sequenced from one sample in a study of CD8+ T cells in alopecia areata. CD4, CD8alpha, NKG2D, NKG2ACE and other markers guided sorting of pooled cutaneous lymph node cells. Extraction of RNA preceded its reverse transcription into cDNA, which served as the sequencing template. The data were produced by immunoSEQ multiplex PCR, yet TCRdb's version contains in-frame clones alone and is incomplete. The data show approximately 300,000 clones, with none appearing a single time. The material sequenced was CD4+ T cells sorted from a lymph node. These receptor sequences come from a C3H/HeJ mouse with alopecia areata. The strain is characterized by the MHC haplotype H2-k.

This clone has just a few counts. Gene and germline names: mouse. The CDR3 end falls 4 residues outside the read, so it is completed with the germline J gene. V is TRBV13-3 and J is TRBJ2-2; 9 bases match TRBD1. This CDR3 is built from 14 residues. Germline V gene lookup returns CDR1 NNHDY and CDR2 SYVADS. The V segment lost 4 bases and the J segment 5 bases; nucleotides outside the gene matches: 3. The CDR3 DNA, read in part, is TGTGCCAGCAGTAGGGACAGGGAAACCGGG. Amino acid sequence: CASSRDRETG. The complete CDR3 protein is CASSRDRETGQLYF.

Of note for this clone: Gene names denote mouse genes. The read stops 4 residues short of the end of the CDR3; the missing end is completed from the germline J gene. The sample contains more than one DNA sequence encoding this CDR3. The gene calls are TRBV1 and TRBJ2-7, with D maybe TRBD1 (7 bases). Germline CDR1 reads NSQYPW; CDR2 reads LRSPGD (reference sequence). CDR3 length equals 13 residues. CDR3 DNA (partial): TGCACCTGCAGTGCCCAGGGGGGTTAT. This encodes CTCSAQGGY. The CDR3 in its entirety is CTCSAQGGYEQYF.

Of note for this clone: Mouse gene names apply. The read terminates 4 residues ahead of where the CDR3 ends, so the germline J gene completes it. This sample includes further DNA sequences coding for the same CDR3. The chain has TRBV19 and TRBJ2-2, with 10 bases lining up with TRBD2. The germline gives CDR1 FNHDT, CDR2 SITEND (reference sequence). V lost 2 bases and J lost 3; bases outside the gene matches: 1. The CDR3 runs 15 residues. The CDR3 bases that were read are TGTGCCAGCAGTATTGGGACTGGGGACACCGGG. It specifies CASSIGTGDTG. The CDR3 reads in full as CASSIGTGDTGQLYF. The variable domain in full, with the rest retrieved from reference TRBV19 and TRBJ2-2, is GGIITQTPKFLIGQEGQKLTLKCQQNFNHDTMYWYRQDSGKGLRLIYYSITENDLQKGDLSEGYDASREKKSSFSLTVTSAQKNEMAVFLCASSIGTGDTGQLYFGEGSKLTVL.

This clone was detected a few times. Mouse germline and gene names are used. The observed sequence ends 3 residues before the CDR3 terminus, with the missing tail filled in from the germline J gene. The chain uses TRBV5 and TRBJ1-6; D not certain. TRBJ1-6 is classed as an ORF, of uncertain function. This CDR3 contains 15 residues. From germline, CDR1 is LGHNA and CDR2 YNLKQL (reference sequence). Trimming removed 0 bases at V and 5 bases at J, with 8 bases between. The CDR3 is CASSQDLGNNSPLYF. CDR3 bases read: TGTGCCAGCAGCCAAGATCTGGGGAATAATTCGCCC.